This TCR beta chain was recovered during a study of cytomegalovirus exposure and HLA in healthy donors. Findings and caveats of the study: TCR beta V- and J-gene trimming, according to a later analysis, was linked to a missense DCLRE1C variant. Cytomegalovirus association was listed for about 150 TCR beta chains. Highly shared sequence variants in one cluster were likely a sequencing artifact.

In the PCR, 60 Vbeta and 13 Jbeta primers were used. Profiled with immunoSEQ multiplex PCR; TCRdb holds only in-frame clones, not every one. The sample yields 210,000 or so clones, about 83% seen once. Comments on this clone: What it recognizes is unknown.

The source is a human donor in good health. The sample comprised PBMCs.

The CDR3 DNA follows: TGTGCCAGCACCAACTCCCCCGGGACAGACGGTGACTATGGCTACACCTTC. It encodes CASTNSPGTDGDYGYTF. The rearrangement uses TRBV25-1 and TRBJ1-2, with 7 nucleotides matching TRBD1. V lost 7 bases and J lost 3; bases outside the gene matches: 17. In germline, CDR1 is MGHDK, CDR2 SYGVNS. This CDR3 has 17 residues.